This entry concerns a single TCR beta chain. What it binds is not known. Primers for the PCR totalled 60 Vbeta and 13 Jbeta. TCRdb's table, derived via immunoSEQ multiplex PCR, lists solely in-frame clones and lacks some. The repertoire holds 85,000 to 100,000 clones, with over 65% as singletons. The sample is drawn from a study of cytomegalovirus exposure and HLA in healthy donors. Looking at the study overall: Genotyping showed roughly 81% of roughly 400 donors falling in the Caucasian-associated ancestry cluster.

The CDR3 is 16 amino acids. Unmatched junction bases numbered 7, after V lost 1 base and J lost 3 bases. Germline-derived CDR1 and CDR2 are LGHNA and YNFKEQ. The study's findings and limits: Investigators reported 164 TCR beta chains as tied to cytomegalovirus. Presence/absence analyses assumed roughly uniform sequencing depth across donors. Later work found most CMV-associated TCR beta chains apparently HLA-restricted.

Sequenced: PBMCs. This sequence was found in a man aged 35-49 years in good health and CMV-seronegative. The V and J genes are TRBV4-2 and TRBJ2-3; TRBD2 agrees at 7 bases. The DNA for the CDR3 is TGTGCCAGCAGCCAAGTAATCGGGGGACTAACAGATACGCAGTATTTT. This sequence encodes CASSQVIGGLTDTQYF.